The sequence of this T cell receptor (beta chain) was determined in a study of blood T cells in healthy people across ages. Findings of the study overall: As naive T cell percentage varied, TCR beta diversity correlated strongly with it. Aged donors had fewer naive CD4+ cells and lower diversity than long-lived donors. The study regarded diversity estimates from one million T cells as underestimates.

A second PCR of roughly 7 to 11 cycles used a sample-barcoded 5' primer and a J-beta primer mix. TCRdb re-derived calls from the 5' RACE reads in MiXCR, one entry per CDR3 protein. The data contain 750,000 to 950,000 distinct CDR3 sequences, 25% to 30% of them singletons. This clonotype was seen more than once but under ten times. What it recognizes is unknown. A further study also used this sample, focusing on T cells of mothers and their children. As reported in that work: There was no detection of any persistent microchimeric T cell clones.

Sequencing used blood. This TCR was recovered from a middle-aged woman in good health.

The CDR3, as DNA: TGTGCCAGCAGTATGACAGGGGGGAGTCAGCCCCAGCATTTT. It encodes CASSMTGGSQPQHF. The chain carries TRBV6-2 or TRBV6-3 and TRBJ1-5, with TRBD1 identical over 9 bases. The trim removed 5 bases at V and 6 bases at J, leaving 5 bases unmatched. Germline CDR1 and CDR2: MNHEY and SVGEGT. The CDR3 runs to 14 residues.